The present T cell receptor beta chain was sequenced within a study of cytomegalovirus exposure and HLA in healthy donors. Whole-study context: Earlier work reported about 110 million unique TCR beta sequences from some 170 million T cells.

Study-wide results and caveats: Later analysis suggested links between common viral pathogens and several top significant clusters. Reports indicate that TCR beta sequences accurately predicted the HLA-A and HLA-B alleles of most subjects. A later analysis reportedly found that, within productive TCRs, an Asian-associated ancestry cluster had fewer N-insertions than the mean observed across the approximately 660 donors.

PCR involved 60 Vbeta and 13 Jbeta primers. Some clones are missing from TCRdb's copy, which holds only in-frame ones; the method was immunoSEQ multiplex PCR. The sample consists of about 160,000 clones, 75% to 90% of them appearing once. Comment on this clone: Its cognate antigen is unknown.

Germline lookup yields CDR1 KGHSH and CDR2 LQKENI. The CDR3 runs 14 residues. The V end was cut by 2 bases, the J end by 3 bases, with 10 bases between. The receptor was isolated from a man aged 25-45 years in good health and CMV-seronegative. The chain is built from TRBV18 and TRBJ1-1; D call uncertain. The sequenced material came from PBMCs. CDR3 in amino acids: CASSPVGRDTEAFF. The CDR3 coding sequence is TGTGCCAGCTCACCAGTAGGTCGGGACACTGAAGCTTTCTTT.